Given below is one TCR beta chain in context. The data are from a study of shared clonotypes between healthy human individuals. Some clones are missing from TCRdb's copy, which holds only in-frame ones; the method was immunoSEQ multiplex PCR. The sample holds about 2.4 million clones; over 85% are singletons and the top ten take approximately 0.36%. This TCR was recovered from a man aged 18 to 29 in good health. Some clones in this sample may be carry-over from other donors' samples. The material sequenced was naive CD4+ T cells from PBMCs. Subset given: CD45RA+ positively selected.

The CDR3 coding sequence is TGTGCCAGCAGCTCGTGGGTCGCGGGAACCTCGAACGGGGCCAACGTCCTGACTTTC. Protein sequence: CASSSWVAGTSNGANVLTF. The J gene is TRBJ2-6, the V gene TRBV7-9; D perhaps matches TRBD2 (6 bases). Germline loops: CDR1 SEHNR, CDR2 FQNEAQ (reference sequence). Between the trimmed V and J ends, which lost 4 bases and 4 bases, there was a span of 23 bases. This CDR3 spans 19 amino acids.